Following are 29 T cell receptor beta chains from one sample sequenced in a study of blood T cells in healthy people across ages. PCR was performed a second time for about 7 to 12 cycles using a sample-barcoded 5' primer and a J-beta primer mix. A single record per CDR3 protein comes from TCRdb applying MiXCR to the 5' RACE reads. This sample has about 1.4 million distinct CDR3 sequences, with approximately 59% found just once. Sample: blood. The source of these receptors is a man aged 18-30 years in good health.

The chain has TRBV6-1 and TRBJ2-1; a possible D gene is TRBD1 (5 bases). Trimming cost V 2 bases and J 2 bases, with 10 bases left between them. This CDR3 is built from 15 residues. In germline, CDR1 is MNHNS, CDR2 SASEGT. The CDR3, as DNA: TGTGCCAGCAGTGAAAGGGGCCCTACCTACAATGAGCAGTTCTTC. This gives the protein CASSERGPTYNEQFF.

The chain recombines TRBV5-1 with TRBJ2-7, with 8 bases lining up with TRBD1. V was clipped by 4 bases and J by 3 bases; unmatched bases: 9. The CDR3 spans 15 residues. CDR1 is SGHRS, CDR2 YFSETQ, per germline. The CDR3 nucleotides read TGCGCCAGCAGCGCGGGACAGGTAATTCTCTACGAGCAGTACTTC. Protein: CASSAGQVILYEQYF.

V usage is TRBV20-1 and J usage is TRBJ1-5, with 9 positions matching TRBD1. J lost 5 bases, V lost 3 bases, and 11 bases had no gene match. The germline CDR1 and CDR2 sequences are DFQATT and SNEGSKA (reference sequence). The CDR3 extends over 16 amino acids. The chain's CDR3 is CSASRRDRDVDQPQHF. The CDR3 DNA is TGCAGTGCTAGTAGGAGGGACAGGGACGTGGATCAGCCCCAGCATTTT.

The CDR3 sequence: CASSPAGTVYGYTF. CDR3 DNA sequence: TGTGCCAGCAGTCCAGCCGGGACGGTCTATGGCTACACCTTC. The chain links TRBV6-6 to TRBJ1-2, with D maybe TRBD1 (5 bases). This CDR3 is built from 14 residues. Trimming took 5 bases from V and 4 from J, leaving 14 bases between them. Germline V gene lookup returns CDR1 MNHNY and CDR2 SVGAGI (reference sequence).

This clonotype has a handful of counts. The gene calls are TRBV13 and TRBJ2-5; D is uncertain. The CDR3 length is 14 residues. The germline V gene encodes CDR1 PRHDT and CDR2 FYEKMQ (reference sequence). V was cut by 1 base and J by 4 bases, with 10 bases left in between. CDR3 nucleotides: TGTGCCAGCAGCTTAGTTCACGGAGCAGAGACCCAGTACTTC. As protein: CASSLVHGAETQYF.

The chain combines TRBV5-1 with TRBJ2-7; 7 bases align to TRBD1. The J call is doubtful: the DNA matches TRBJ2-4 better. Germline CDR1 and CDR2: SGHRS and YFSETQ. The CDR3 loop spans 13 amino acids. Written as DNA, the CDR3 is TGCGCCAGCAGCTTGATCCAGGGGGACATTCAGTACTTC. Translating gives CASSLIQGDIQYF.

This clonotype appeared a single time. The CDR3: CASSLEAGRYTQYF. CDR3 in DNA: TGCGCCAGCAGCTTGGAGGCGGGCCGGTATACGCAGTATTTT. The V and J genes are TRBV5-1 and TRBJ2-3; tentatively, D is TRBD2 (5 bases). Trimming pared 0 bases from V and 7 bases from J, leaving 12 bases between. Per germline, CDR1 SGHRS and CDR2 YFSETQ. The CDR3 sequence is 14 residues long.

The J gene is TRBJ2-4, the V gene TRBV4-1; 14 bases fit TRBD2. Germline CDR1 MGHRA, CDR2 YSYEKL. This CDR3 comprises 18 residues. J gave up 8 bases and V 0 bases, and 9 bases lay outside the gene matches. The CDR3 loop is CASSQERRLAGGGDIQYF. For the CDR3, the DNA is TGCGCCAGCAGCCAAGAGAGGAGACTAGCGGGAGGGGGTGACATTCAGTACTTC.

The chain couples TRBV4-1 to TRBJ2-7, with 14 positions matching TRBD2. The V gene end was trimmed by 4 bases and the J gene end by 5 bases; junction bases not matched to a gene: 7. Germline CDR1 and CDR2: MGHRA and YSYEKL. The CDR3 covers 16 residues. CDR3 amino acids: CASSPEGLAGVHEQYF. DNA of the CDR3: TGCGCCAGCAGCCCTGAGGGACTAGCGGGGGTCCACGAGCAGTACTTC.

V and J are TRBV20-1 and TRBJ2-3; TRBD2 matches 10 bases. Looked up from germline, CDR1 is DFQATT and CDR2 is SNEGSKA (reference sequence). The CDR3 has 20 amino acids. V dropped 5 bases and J dropped 0; count of bases not matched to a gene: 20. The CDR3 loop is CSARGSRVAGGSISTDTQYF. CDR3 DNA sequence: TGCAGTGCTCGAGGGAGCAGGGTAGCGGGAGGCTCGATTAGCACAGATACGCAGTATTTT.

This clonotype came up a few times. This sequence joins TRBV2 and TRBJ1-6; 8 bases agree with TRBD1. V trimming: 6 bases; J trimming: 1 base; junction bases outside the gene matches: 8. Germline CDR1 SNHLY, CDR2 FYNNEI. The CDR3 totals 17 residues. The CDR3 spells CASSKDRGGSYNSPLHF. The CDR3 DNA follows: TGTGCCAGCAGCAAAGACAGGGGTGGATCCTATAATTCACCCCTCCACTTT.

The V and J genes are TRBV5-1 and TRBJ2-7; D uncertain. Between the trimmed V and J ends, which lost 0 bases and 7 bases, there was a span of 17 bases. Per the germline V gene, CDR1 is SGHRS and CDR2 is YFSETQ. The CDR3 contains 15 residues. CDR3 DNA sequence: TGCGCCAGCAGCTTGGTTCCTTTGCTGTCCAATGAGCAGTACTTC. Translated, it gives CASSLVPLLSNEQYF.

This clonotype was recorded at least ten times. The chain combines TRBV5-8 with TRBJ2-7; D remains ambiguous. The germline CDR1 and CDR2 sequences are SGHTS and YDEGEE. The V end lost 0 bases, the J end lost 5 bases, and 12 bases lay between the germline ends. The CDR3 covers 14 residues. In DNA form, the CDR3 reads TGTGCCAGCAGCTTGGTGTTAGACGAGGACGAGCAGTACTTC. Translated, it gives CASSLVLDEDEQYF. The complete variable domain, with remaining parts taken from reference TRBV5-8 and TRBJ2-7, reads EAGVTQSPTHLIKTRGQQATLRCSPISGHTSVYWYQQALGLGLQFLLWYDEGEERNRGNFPPRFSGRQFPNYSSELNVNALELEDSALYLCASSLVLDEDEQYFGPGTRLTVT.

The chain employs TRBV2 and TRBJ2-6; no definite D call. The CDR3 extends over 14 amino acids. Trimming removed 8 bases from V and 0 bases from J, with 8 bases in between. The germline V gene has CDR1 SNHLY and CDR2 FYNNEI. The CDR3 here is CASAVSSGANVLTF. DNA for the CDR3: TGTGCCAGCGCAGTGAGCTCTGGGGCCAACGTCCTGACTTTC.

The chain uses TRBV10-3 and TRBJ2-5; 7 bases agree with TRBD2. The CDR3 runs to 14 residues. Germline CDR1 and CDR2: ENHRY and SYGVKD. Trimming at V came to 6 bases and at J to 0 bases, leaving 4 bases not matched to a gene. The DNA for the CDR3 is TGTGCCATCAGCCCCCGGGGGGACCAAGAGACCCAGTACTTC. Residues: CAISPRGDQETQYF.

V usage is TRBV5-1 and J usage is TRBJ2-3; a weak D match, TRBD1 (6 bases). This CDR3 has 15 residues. Germline V lookup: CDR1 SGHRS, CDR2 YFSETQ. V was pared by 3 bases and J by 2 bases, with 13 bases between. The CDR3 region is CASSSGHVDTDTQYF. The CDR3 DNA follows: TGCGCCAGCAGCTCGGGACATGTCGACACAGATACGCAGTATTTT.

This clonotype was detected a few times. CDR3 bases: TGTGCCATCAGTGACCGGGAGACGAACACTGAAGCTTTCTTT. Translating gives CAISDRETNTEAFF. The genes are TRBV10-3 and TRBJ1-1; D not resolved. CDR1 is ENHRY, CDR2 SYGVKD, per germline. V dropped 3 bases and J dropped 1 base, with 9 bases sitting between them. The CDR3 extends over 14 amino acids.

The V gene is TRBV27, the J gene TRBJ2-5; 7 bases agree with TRBD2. The CDR3 has 13 residues. Per the germline V gene, CDR1 is MNHEY and CDR2 is SMNVEV (reference sequence). Trimming took 6 bases from V and 10 from J; bases not matched to a gene: 11. CDR3 DNA sequence: TGTGCCAGCAGCCCCGGGGGGAGGGCAGACCAGTACTTC. It translates to CASSPGGRADQYF.

The chain recombines TRBV4-3 with TRBJ1-5, with D perhaps TRBD1 (6 bases). This CDR3 spans 17 amino acids. Germline-derived CDR1 and CDR2 are LGHNA and YSLEER. Trimming stripped 3 bases from V and 2 bases from J, with 17 bases between. Written as DNA, the CDR3 is TGCGCCAGCAGCCAGGATTGGGGGGCGCGAGGCAATCAGCCCCAGCATTTT. Translating it yields CASSQDWGARGNQPQHF.

The chain combines TRBV9 with TRBJ2-3; maybe TRBD1 (6 bases). Germline CDR1 reads SGDLS; CDR2 reads YYNGEE. CDR3 length: 15 residues. Trimming took 4 bases from V and 2 from J, leaving 14 bases between them. Written as DNA, the CDR3 is TGTGCCAGCAGCACCGTCAGGGGTTCCACAGATACGCAGTATTTT. Translated, it gives CASSTVRGSTDTQYF. The complete variable domain, with remaining parts taken from reference TRBV9 and TRBJ2-3, reads DSGVTQTPKHLITATGQRVTLRCSPRSGDLSVYWYQQSLDQGLQFLIQYYNGEERAKGNILERFSAQQFPDLHSELNLSSLELGDSALYFCASSTVRGSTDTQYFGPGTRLTVL.

The J gene is TRBJ2-1, the V gene TRBV7-9; D gene uncertain. The V end lost 0 bases, the J end lost 2 bases, and 20 bases lay between the germline ends. Germline V gene data show CDR1 as SEHNR and CDR2 as FQNEAQ (reference sequence). The CDR3 extends over 19 amino acids. CDR3 in amino acids: CASSLARLLGLRTYNEQFF. The CDR3 DNA reads as TGTGCCAGCAGCTTAGCGAGATTGTTAGGCCTCCGGACCTACAATGAGCAGTTCTTC.

This clonotype was seen a few times. The gene calls are TRBV4-3 and TRBJ2-1, with no clear D. The CDR3 sequence is 15 residues long. V shed 1 base and J shed 4 bases, with 11 bases lying between them. CDR1 is LGHNA and CDR2 is YSLEER in the germline V gene. The CDR3 loop reads CASSQGLGRYNEQFF. CDR3 DNA: TGCGCCAGCAGCCAAGGGCTTGGCAGGTACAATGAGCAGTTCTTC.

This clonotype was seen only once. The chain employs TRBV21-1 and TRBJ1-5. TRBV21-1 is deemed a pseudogene. The CDR3 sequence is 14 residues long. CDR3: CASSLPGLNQPQHF. DNA of the CDR3: TGTGCCAGCAGCCTTCCGGGACTCAATCAGCCCCAGCATTTT.

CDR3 amino acids: CSASTTFGQYF. CDR3 nucleotide sequence: TGCAGTGCTAGTACGACGTTCGGGCAGTACTTC. V gene TRBV20-1 combines with J gene TRBJ2-7; D gene unclear. V was cut by 3 bases and J by 9 bases, with 12 bases left in between. Germline V gene sequence: CDR1 DFQATT, CDR2 SNEGSKA (reference sequence). This CDR3 spans 11 amino acids.

This chain uses TRBV25-1 with TRBJ2-1; 8 bases match TRBD2. The germline V gene has CDR1 MGHDK and CDR2 SYGVNS. The J segment lost 2 bases and the V segment lost 7 bases, leaving 4 bases of the junction unmatched. The CDR3 runs 14 residues. In DNA, the CDR3 is TGTGCCAGCACAGCGGGAGTTCCCTACAATGAGCAGTTCTTC. Protein sequence: CASTAGVPYNEQFF.

The rearrangement joins TRBV28 to TRBJ2-3, with 9 bases matching TRBD2. V dropped 6 bases and J dropped 7; count of bases not matched to a gene: 8. Germline V gene sequence: CDR1 MDHEN, CDR2 SYDVKM. This CDR3 spans 14 amino acids. DNA for the CDR3: TGTGCCAGCAGCTGGCGGGGGGGCTTGAATACGCAGTATTTT. Its protein is CASSWRGGLNTQYF.

There are a few counts of this clonotype. The J gene is TRBJ2-7, the V gene TRBV5-1; possible D gene TRBD2, 7 bases. Trimming took off 3 bases at V and 0 bases at J, with 16 bases between the two ends. The CDR3 totals 16 residues. Germline CDR1 and CDR2: SGHRS and YFSETQ. This chain's CDR3 is CASSYQGGVSSYEQYF. The DNA for the CDR3 is TGCGCCAGCAGCTACCAAGGGGGGGTTAGCTCCTACGAGCAGTACTTC. The variable domain in full, with the rest retrieved from reference TRBV5-1 and TRBJ2-7, is KAGVTQTPRYLIKTRGQQVTLSCSPISGHRSVSWYQQTPGQGLQFLFEYFSETQRNKGNFPGRFSGRQFSNSRSEMNVSTLELGDSALYLCASSYQGGVSSYEQYFGPGTRLTVT.

The V call is TRBV11-2, the J call TRBJ2-1; 11 nucleotides align to TRBD2. CDR1 SGHAT and CDR2 FQNNGV come from the germline V gene. This CDR3 is 20 amino acids long. With V trimmed by 5 bases and J by 0 bases, 15 bases remained unmatched. The chain's CDR3 is CASSPSWASGGTSSYNEQFF. DNA of the CDR3: TGTGCCAGCAGCCCCTCTTGGGCTAGCGGGGGGACTAGCTCCTACAATGAGCAGTTCTTC.

The V and J genes are TRBV13 and TRBJ1-5; TRBD1 aligns across 7 bases. V lost 2 bases, J lost 0 bases, and 7 bases stayed unmatched. Germline assignment: CDR1 PRHDT and CDR2 FYEKMQ (reference sequence). The CDR3 totals 17 residues. The chain's CDR3 is CASSLKQGRFSNQPQHF. CDR3 bases: TGTGCCAGCAGCTTAAAACAGGGGAGGTTTAGCAATCAGCCCCAGCATTTT.